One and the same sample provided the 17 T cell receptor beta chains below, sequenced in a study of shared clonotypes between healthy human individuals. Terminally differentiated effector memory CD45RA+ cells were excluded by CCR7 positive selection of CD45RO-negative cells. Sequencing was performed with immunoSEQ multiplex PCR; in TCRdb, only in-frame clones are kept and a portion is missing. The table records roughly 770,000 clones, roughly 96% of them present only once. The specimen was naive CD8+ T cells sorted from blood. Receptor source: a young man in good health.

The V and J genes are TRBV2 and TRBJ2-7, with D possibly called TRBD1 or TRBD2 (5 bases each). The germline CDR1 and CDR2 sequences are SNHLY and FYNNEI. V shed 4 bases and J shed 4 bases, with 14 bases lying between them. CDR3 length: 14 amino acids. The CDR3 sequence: CASSVAGPGYEQYF. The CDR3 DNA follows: TGTGCCAGCAGTGTGGCAGGGCCGGGATACGAGCAGTACTTC.

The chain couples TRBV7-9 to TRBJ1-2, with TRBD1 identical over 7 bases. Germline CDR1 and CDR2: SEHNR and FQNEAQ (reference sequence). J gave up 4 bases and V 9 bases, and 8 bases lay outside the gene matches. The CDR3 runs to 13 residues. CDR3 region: CASQGGSSYGYTF. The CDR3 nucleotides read TGTGCCAGTCAGGGGGGCAGCAGCTATGGCTACACCTTC. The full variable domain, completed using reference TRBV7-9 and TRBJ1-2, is DTGVSQNPRHKITKRGQNVTFRCDPISEHNRLYWYRQTLGQGPEFLTYFQNEAQLEKSRLLSDRFSAERPKGSFSTLEIQRTEQGDSAMYLCASQGGSSYGYTFGSGTRLTVV.

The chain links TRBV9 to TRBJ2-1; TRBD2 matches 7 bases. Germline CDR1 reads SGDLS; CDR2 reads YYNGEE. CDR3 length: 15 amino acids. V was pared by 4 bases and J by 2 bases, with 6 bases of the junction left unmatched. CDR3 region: CASSPSGGTYNEQFF. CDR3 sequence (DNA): TGTGCCAGCAGCCCCTCCGGGGGGACCTACAATGAGCAGTTCTTC.

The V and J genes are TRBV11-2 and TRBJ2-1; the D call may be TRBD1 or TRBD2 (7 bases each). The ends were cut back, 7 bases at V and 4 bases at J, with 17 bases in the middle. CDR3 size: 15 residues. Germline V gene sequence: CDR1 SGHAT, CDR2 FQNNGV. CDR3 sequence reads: CASTGGGDSYNEQFF. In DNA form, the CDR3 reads TGTGCCAGCACAGGGGGGGGAGACAGTTACAATGAGCAGTTCTTC.

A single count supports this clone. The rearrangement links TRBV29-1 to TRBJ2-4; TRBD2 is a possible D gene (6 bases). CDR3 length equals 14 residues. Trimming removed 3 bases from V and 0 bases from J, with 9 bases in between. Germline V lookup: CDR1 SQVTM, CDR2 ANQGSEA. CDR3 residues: CSVEGGLAKNIQYF. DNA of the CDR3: TGCAGCGTTGAGGGAGGACTAGCCAAAAACATTCAGTACTTC.

CDR3 protein: CASSSRRGHSAGEQYF. In nucleotides, the CDR3 is TGTGCCAGCAGCTCCCGGAGGGGACACTCAGCAGGAGAGCAGTACTTC. The chain recombines TRBV7-9 with TRBJ2-7; D is possibly TRBD1 or TRBD2 (6 bases each). The germline V gene encodes CDR1 SEHNR and CDR2 FQNEAQ (reference sequence). The V and J ends lost 4 bases and 7 bases respectively, with 23 bases between them. This CDR3 is built from 16 residues.

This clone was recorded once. The CDR3 DNA is TGTGCCAGCAGCCCCTTAGAGAACACTGAAGCTTTCTTT. This encodes CASSPLENTEAFF. The chain recombines TRBV14 with TRBJ1-1; D gene unclear. Trimming took off 4 bases at V and 1 base at J, with 7 bases between the two ends. Germline loops: CDR1 SGHDN, CDR2 FVKESK. This CDR3 has 13 amino acids.

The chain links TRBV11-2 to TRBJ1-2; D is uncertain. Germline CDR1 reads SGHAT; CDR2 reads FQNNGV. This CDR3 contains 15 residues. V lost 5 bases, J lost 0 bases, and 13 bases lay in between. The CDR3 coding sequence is TGTGCCAGCAGCATGAACATTGGAGCTAACTATGGCTACACCTTC. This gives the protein CASSMNIGANYGYTF.

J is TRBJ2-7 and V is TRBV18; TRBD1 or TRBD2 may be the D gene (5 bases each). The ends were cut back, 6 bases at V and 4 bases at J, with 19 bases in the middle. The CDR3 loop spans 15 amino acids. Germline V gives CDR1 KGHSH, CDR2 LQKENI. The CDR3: CASSTGAAVYYEQYF. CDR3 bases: TGTGCCAGCTCTACCGGGGCGGCGGTCTATTACGAGCAGTACTTC.

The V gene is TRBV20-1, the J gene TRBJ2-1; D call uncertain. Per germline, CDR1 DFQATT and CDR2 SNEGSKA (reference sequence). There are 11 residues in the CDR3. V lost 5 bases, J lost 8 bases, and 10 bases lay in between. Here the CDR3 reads CSAWVTDEQFF. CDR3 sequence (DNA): TGCAGTGCTTGGGTGACGGATGAGCAGTTCTTC.

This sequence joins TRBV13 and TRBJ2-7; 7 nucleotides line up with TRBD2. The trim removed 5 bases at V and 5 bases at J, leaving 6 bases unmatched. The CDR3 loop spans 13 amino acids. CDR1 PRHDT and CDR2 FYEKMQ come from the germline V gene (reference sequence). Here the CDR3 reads CASSLPGGDEQYF. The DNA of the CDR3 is TGTGCCAGCAGCCTACCTGGGGGGGACGAGCAGTACTTC.

CDR3 sequence (DNA): TGCAGCGTTGAAGACCGGGGGGAGAACTACGAGCAGTACTTC. Encoded protein: CSVEDRGENYEQYF. The chain couples TRBV29-1 to TRBJ2-7, with 7 nucleotides matching TRBD2. Unmatched junction bases numbered 5, after V lost 0 bases and J lost 3 bases. The CDR3 extends over 14 amino acids. Germline CDR1 SQVTM, CDR2 ANQGSEA.

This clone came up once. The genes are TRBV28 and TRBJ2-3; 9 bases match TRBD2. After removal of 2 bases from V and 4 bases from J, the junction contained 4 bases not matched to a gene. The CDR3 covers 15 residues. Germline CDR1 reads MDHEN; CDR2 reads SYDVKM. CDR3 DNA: TGTGCCAGCAGTTTACTAGCGGGACGGCCAGATACGCAGTATTTT. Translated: CASSLLAGRPDTQYF.

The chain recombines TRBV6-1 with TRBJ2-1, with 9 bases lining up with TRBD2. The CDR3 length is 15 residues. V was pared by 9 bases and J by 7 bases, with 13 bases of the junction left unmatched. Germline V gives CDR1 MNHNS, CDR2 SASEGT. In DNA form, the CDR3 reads TGTGCCAGTCAGACTAGCGGCGCCGAGGGGAATGAGCAGTTCTTC. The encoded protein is CASQTSGAEGNEQFF.

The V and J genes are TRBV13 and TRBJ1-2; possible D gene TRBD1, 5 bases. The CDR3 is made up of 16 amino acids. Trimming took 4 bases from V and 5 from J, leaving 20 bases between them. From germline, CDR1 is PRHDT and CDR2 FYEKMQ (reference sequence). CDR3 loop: CASSSGHDFLGYGYTF. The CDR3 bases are TGTGCCAGCAGCTCCGGACATGACTTTTTAGGATATGGCTACACCTTC.

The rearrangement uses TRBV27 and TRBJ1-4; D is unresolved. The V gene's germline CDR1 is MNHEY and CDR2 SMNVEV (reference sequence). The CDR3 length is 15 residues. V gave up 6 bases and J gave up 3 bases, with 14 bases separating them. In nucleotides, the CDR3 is TGTGCCAGCAGACGTACGGTAGCCCCTAATGAAAAACTGTTTTTT. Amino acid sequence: CASRRTVAPNEKLFF.

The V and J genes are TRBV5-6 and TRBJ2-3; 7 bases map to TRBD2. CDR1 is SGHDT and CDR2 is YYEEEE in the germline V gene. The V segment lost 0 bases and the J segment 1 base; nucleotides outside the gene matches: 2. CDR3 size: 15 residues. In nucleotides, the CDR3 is TGTGCCAGCAGCTTGGGCGGGAGCGGCACAGATACGCAGTATTTT. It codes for CASSLGGSGTDTQYF.